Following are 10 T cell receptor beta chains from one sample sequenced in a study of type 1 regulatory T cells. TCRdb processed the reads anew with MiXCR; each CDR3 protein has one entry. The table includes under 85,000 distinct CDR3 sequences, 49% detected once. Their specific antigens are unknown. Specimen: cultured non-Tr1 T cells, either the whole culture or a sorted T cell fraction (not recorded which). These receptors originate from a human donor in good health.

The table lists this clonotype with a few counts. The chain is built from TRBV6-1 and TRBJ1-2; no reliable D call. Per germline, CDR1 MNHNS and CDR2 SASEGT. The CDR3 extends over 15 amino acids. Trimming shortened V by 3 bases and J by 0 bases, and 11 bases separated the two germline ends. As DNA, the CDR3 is TGTGCCAGCAGTGAGCAACCGGTAGCTAACTATGGCTACACCTTC. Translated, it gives CASSEQPVANYGYTF.

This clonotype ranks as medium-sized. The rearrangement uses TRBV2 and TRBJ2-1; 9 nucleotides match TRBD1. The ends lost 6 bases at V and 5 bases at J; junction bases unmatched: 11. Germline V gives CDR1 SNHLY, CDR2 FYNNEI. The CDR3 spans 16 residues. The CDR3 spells CASSQQADRGNNEQFF. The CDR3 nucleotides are TGTGCCAGCAGCCAACAAGCGGACAGGGGAAACAATGAGCAGTTCTTC.

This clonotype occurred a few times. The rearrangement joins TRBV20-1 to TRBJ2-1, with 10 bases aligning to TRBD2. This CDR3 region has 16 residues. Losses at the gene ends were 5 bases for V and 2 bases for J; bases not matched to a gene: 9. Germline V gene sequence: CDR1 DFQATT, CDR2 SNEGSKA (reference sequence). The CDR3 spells CSADHLAGDTYNEQFF. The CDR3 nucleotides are TGCAGTGCTGACCACCTAGCGGGGGATACCTACAATGAGCAGTTCTTC.

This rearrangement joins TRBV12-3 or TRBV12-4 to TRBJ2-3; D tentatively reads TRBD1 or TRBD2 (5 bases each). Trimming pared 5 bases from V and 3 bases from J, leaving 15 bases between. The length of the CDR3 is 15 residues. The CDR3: CASSKGRRDTDTQYF. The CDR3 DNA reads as TGTGCCAGCAGTAAGGGACGGAGAGATACAGATACGCAGTATTTT.

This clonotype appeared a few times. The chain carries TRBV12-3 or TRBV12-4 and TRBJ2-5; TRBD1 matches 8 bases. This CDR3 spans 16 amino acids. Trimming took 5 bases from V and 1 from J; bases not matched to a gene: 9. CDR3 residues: CASSPQGASLQETQYF. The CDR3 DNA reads TGTGCCAGCAGTCCCCAGGGGGCTAGCCTCCAAGAGACCCAGTACTTC.

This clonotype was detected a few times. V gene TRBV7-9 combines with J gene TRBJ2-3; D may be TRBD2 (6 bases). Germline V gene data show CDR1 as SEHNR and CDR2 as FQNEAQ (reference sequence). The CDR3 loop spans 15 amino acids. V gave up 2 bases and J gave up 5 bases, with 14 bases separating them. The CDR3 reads CASSLIAGGGDTQYF. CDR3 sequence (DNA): TGTGCCAGCAGCTTAATTGCCGGGGGAGGAGATACGCAGTATTTT.

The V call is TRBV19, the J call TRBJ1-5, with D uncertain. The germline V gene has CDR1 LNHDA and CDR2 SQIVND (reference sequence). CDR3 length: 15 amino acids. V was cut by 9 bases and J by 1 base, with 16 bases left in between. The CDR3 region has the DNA TGTGCCAGCACGACCGGAGGTCGGAGCAATCAGCCCCAGCATTTT. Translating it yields CASTTGGRSNQPQHF. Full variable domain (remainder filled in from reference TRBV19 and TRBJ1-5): DGGITQSPKYLFRKEGQNVTLSCEQNLNHDAMYWYRQDPGQGLRLIYYSQIVNDFQKGDIAEGYSVSREKKESFPLTVTSAQKNPTAFYLCASTTGGRSNQPQHFGDGTRLSIL.

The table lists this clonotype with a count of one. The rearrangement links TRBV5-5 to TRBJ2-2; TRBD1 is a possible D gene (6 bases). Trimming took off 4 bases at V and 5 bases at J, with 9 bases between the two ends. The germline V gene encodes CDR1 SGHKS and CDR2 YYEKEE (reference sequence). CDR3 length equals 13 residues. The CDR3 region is CASSTGNTGELFF. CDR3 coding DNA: TGTGCCAGCAGCACAGGGAATACCGGGGAGCTGTTTTTT.

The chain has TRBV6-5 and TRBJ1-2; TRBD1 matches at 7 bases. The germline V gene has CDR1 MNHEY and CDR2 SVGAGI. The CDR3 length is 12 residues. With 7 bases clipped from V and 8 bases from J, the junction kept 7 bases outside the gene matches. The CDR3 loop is CASTSQGTGYTF. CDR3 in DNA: TGTGCCAGCACCTCACAGGGGACCGGCTACACCTTC.

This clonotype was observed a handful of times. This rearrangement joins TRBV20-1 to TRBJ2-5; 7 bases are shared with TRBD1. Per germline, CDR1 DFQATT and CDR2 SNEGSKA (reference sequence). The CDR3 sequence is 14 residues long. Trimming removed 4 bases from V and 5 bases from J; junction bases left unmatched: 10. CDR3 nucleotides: TGCAGTGCTATTAGGGGGCAGGCAGGGGAGACCCAGTACTTC. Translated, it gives CSAIRGQAGETQYF.